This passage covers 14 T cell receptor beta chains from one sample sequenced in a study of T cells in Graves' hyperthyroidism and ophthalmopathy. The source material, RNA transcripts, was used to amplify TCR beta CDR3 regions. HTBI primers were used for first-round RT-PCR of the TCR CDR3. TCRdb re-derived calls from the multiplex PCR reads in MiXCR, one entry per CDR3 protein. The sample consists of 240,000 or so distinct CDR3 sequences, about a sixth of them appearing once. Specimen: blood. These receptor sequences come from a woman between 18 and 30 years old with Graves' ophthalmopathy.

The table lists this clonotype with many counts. CDR3 DNA: TGTGCCAGCAGCATACAGGGGGCGCGGGAGCAGTACTTC. Its translation is CASSIQGAREQYF. V and J are TRBV28 and TRBJ2-7; 9 nucleotides align to TRBD1. The V and J ends lost 6 bases and 7 bases, in that order; junction bases with no gene match: 7. Germline-derived CDR1 and CDR2 are MDHEN and SYDVKM. The CDR3 sequence is 13 residues long.

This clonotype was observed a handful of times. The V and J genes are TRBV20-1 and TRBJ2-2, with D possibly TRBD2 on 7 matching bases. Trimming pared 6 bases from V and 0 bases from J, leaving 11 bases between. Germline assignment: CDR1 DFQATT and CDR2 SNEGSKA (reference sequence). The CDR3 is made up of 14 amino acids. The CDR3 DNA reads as TGCAGTGCCAAGGGGGGGGCGAACACCGGGGAGCTGTTTTTT. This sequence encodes CSAKGGANTGELFF.

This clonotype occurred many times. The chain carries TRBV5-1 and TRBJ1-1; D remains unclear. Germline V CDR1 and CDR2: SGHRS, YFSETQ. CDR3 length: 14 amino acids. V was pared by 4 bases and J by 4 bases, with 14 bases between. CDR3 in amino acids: CASSQVREGTEAFF. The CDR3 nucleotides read TGCGCCAGCAGCCAGGTGCGGGAGGGCACTGAAGCTTTCTTT.

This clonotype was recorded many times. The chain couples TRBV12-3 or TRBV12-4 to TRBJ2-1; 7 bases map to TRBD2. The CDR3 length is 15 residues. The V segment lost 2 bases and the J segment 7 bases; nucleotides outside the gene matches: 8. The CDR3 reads CASSLIKREGNEQFF. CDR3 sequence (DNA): TGTGCCAGCAGTTTAATCAAGCGGGAAGGGAATGAGCAGTTCTTC.

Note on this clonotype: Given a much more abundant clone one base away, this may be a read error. The CDR3 DNA reads TGCAGTTATGCGGCGGACAGAACCTACGAGCAGTACTTC. It yields the protein CSYAADRTYEQYF. The rearrangement joins TRBV20-1 to TRBJ2-7, with a tentative D call TRBD1 (6 bases). The CDR3 length is 13 residues. Germline V CDR1 and CDR2: DFQATT, SNEGSKA (reference sequence). V was pared by 8 bases and J by 2 bases, with 16 bases between.

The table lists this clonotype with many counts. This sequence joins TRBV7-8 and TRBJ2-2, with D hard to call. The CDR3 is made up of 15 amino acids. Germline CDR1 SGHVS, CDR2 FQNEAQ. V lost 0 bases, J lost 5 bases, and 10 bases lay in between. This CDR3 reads CASSLAGPRTGELFF. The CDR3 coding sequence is TGTGCCAGCAGCTTAGCCGGGCCCAGGACCGGGGAGCTGTTTTTT. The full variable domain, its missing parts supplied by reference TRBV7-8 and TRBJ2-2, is GAGVSQSPRYKVAKRGQDVALRCDPISGHVSLFWYQQALGQGPEFLTYFQNEAQLDKSGLPSDRFFAERPEGSVSTLKIQRTQQEDSAVYLCASSLAGPRTGELFFGEGSRLTVL.

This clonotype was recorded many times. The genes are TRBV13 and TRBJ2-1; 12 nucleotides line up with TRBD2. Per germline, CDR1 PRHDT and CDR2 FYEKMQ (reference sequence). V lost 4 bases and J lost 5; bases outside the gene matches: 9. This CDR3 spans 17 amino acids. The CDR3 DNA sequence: TGTGCCAGCAGCTCGACTCGACTAGCGGGGGCCCACAATGAGCAGTTCTTC. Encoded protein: CASSSTRLAGAHNEQFF.

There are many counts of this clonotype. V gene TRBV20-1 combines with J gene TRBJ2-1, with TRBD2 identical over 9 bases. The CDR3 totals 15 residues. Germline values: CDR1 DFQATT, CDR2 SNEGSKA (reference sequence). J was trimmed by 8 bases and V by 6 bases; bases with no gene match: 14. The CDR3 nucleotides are TGCAGTGCCAACCCCCCGGCTAGCGGGAACCATGAGCAGTTCTTC. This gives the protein CSANPPASGNHEQFF.

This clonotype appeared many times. CDR3 sequence (DNA): TGTGCCAGCAGCTTGGACAGGGAATCCGCGACCCAGTACTTC. This gives the protein CASSLDRESATQYF. This sequence joins TRBV5-6 and TRBJ2-5; a weak D match, TRBD1 (6 bases). V was pared by 0 bases and J by 7 bases, with 13 bases between. The CDR3 is 14 amino acids. Per germline, CDR1 SGHDT and CDR2 YYEEEE.

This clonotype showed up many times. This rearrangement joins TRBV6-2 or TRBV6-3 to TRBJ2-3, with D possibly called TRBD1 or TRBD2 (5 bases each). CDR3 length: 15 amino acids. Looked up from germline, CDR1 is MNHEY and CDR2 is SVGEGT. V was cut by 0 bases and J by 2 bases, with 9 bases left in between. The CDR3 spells CASSYSRGSTDTQYF. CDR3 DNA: TGTGCCAGCAGTTACTCGAGGGGATCCACAGATACGCAGTATTTT.

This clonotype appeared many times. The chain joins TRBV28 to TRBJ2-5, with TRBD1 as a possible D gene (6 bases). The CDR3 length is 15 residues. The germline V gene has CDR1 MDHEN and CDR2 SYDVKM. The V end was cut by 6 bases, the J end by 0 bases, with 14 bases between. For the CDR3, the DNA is TGTGCCAGCAGCCCCTCCACAGGGTACCAAGAGACCCAGTACTTC. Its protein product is CASSPSTGYQETQYF.

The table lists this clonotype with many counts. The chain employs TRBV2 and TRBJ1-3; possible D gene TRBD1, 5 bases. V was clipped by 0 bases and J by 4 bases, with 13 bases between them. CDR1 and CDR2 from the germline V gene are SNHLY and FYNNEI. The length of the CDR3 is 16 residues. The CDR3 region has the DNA TGTGCCAGCAGTGAAGCGCTTAAGGCAGGGGGAAACACCATATATTTT. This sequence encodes CASSEALKAGGNTIYF. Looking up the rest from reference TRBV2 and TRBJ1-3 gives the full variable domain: EPEVTQTPSHQVTQMGQEVILRCVPISNHLYFYWYRQILGQKVEFLVSFYNNEISEKSEIFDDQFSVERPDGSNFTLKIRSTKLEDSAMYFCASSEALKAGGNTIYFGEGSWLTVV.

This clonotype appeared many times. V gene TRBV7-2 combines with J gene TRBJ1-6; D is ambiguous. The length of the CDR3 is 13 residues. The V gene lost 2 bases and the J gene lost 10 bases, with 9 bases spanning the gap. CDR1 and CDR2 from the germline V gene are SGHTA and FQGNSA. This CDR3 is CASSLPRVSPLHF. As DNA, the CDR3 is TGTGCCAGCAGCTTACCCCGGGTCTCACCCCTCCACTTT.

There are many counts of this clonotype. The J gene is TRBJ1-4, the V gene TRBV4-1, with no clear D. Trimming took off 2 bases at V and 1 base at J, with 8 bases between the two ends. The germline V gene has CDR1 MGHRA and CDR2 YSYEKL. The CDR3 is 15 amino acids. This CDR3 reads CASSQLGKTNEKLFF. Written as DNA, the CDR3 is TGCGCCAGCAGCCAACTTGGAAAAACTAATGAAAAACTGTTTTTT.